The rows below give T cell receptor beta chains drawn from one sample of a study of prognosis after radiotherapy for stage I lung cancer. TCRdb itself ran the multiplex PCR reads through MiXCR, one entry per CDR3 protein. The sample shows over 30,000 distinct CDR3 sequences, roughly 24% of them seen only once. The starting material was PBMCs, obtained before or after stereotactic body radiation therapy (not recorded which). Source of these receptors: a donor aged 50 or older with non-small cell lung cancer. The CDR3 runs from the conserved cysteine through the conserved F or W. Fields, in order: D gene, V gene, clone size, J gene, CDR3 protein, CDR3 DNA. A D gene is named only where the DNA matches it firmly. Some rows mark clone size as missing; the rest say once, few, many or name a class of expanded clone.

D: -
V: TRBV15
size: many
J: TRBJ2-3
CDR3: CATSREDRSDTQYF
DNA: TGTGCCACCAGCAGAGAGGACAGATCAGATACGCAGTATTTT

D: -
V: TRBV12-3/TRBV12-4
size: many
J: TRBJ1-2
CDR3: CASSLVGNYGYTF
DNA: TGTGCCAGCAGTTTGGTGGGAAACTATGGCTACACCTTC

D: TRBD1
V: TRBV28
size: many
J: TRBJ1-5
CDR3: CASITGGARQPQHF
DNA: TGTGCCAGTATTACAGGGGGTGCCCGTCAGCCCCAGCATTTT

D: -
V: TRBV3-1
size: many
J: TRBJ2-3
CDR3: CASSIESSTDTQYF
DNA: TGTGCCAGCAGTATAGAATCTAGCACAGATACGCAGTATTTT

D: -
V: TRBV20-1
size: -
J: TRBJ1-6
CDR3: CSARTGRIGSPPHF
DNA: TGCAGTGCCCGGACCGGGCGTATAGGTTCACCCCCACACTTT

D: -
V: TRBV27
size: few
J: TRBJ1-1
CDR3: CASGLIGGTAFF
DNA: TGTGCCAGCGGTCTGATTGGGGGTACCGCTTTCTTT

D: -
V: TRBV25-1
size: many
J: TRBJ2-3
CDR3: CASSNSRGTDTQYF
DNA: TGTGCCAGCAGTAACAGTAGGGGAACAGATACGCAGTATTTT

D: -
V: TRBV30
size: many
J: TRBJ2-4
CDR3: CAWRGLAKNIQYF
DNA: TGTGCCTGGAGAGGGTTAGCCAAAAACATTCAGTACTTC

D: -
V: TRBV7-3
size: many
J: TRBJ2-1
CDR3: CASSLGSGTYNEQFF
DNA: TGTGCCAGCAGCCTCGGGTCAGGTACCTACAATGAGCAGTTCTTC

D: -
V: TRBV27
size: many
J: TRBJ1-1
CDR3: CASQGGDSTEAFF
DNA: TGTGCCAGCCAAGGTGGGGATAGCACTGAAGCTTTCTTT

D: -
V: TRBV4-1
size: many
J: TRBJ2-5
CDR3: CASSQENTQETQYF
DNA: TGCGCCAGCAGCCAAGAGAACACACAAGAGACCCAGTACTTC

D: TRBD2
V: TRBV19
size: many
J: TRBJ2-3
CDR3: CASTAGRDTQYF
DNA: TGTGCCAGTACGGCCGGGAGGGATACGCAGTATTTT

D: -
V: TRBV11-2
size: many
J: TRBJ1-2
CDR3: CASSLDRQVRGYTF
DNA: TGTGCCAGCAGCTTAGATCGTCAGGTCAGGGGCTACACCTTC

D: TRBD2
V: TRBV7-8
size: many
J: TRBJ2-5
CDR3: CASSPLITSAGGETQYF
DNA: TGTGCCAGCAGCCCCCTTATTACTAGCGCGGGGGGGGAGACCCAGTACTTC

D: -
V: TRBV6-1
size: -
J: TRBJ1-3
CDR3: CASSLGNEGNTIYF
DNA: TGTGCCAGCAGTCTGGGAAACGAAGGAAACACCATATATTTT

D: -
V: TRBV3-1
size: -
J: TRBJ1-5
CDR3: CASSLGLNQPQHF
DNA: TGTGCCAGCAGCCTAGGCCTGAATCAGCCCCAGCATTTT

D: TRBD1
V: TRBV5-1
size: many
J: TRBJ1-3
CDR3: CASSLGDGQGRFVRNTIYF
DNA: TGCGCCAGCAGCCTGGGGGACGGACAGGGTCGGTTCGTGAGAAACACCATATATTTT

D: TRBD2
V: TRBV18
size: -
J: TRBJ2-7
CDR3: CASSPWAGGGEQYF
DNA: TGTGCCAGCTCACCCTGGGCGGGGGGAGGCGAGCAGTACTTC

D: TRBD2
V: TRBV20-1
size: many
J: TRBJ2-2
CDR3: CSAEKAGGPTGELFF
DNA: TGCAGTGCTGAAAAAGCGGGAGGGCCTACCGGGGAGCTGTTTTTT

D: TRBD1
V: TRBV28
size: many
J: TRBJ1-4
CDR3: CAINGAGGGKLFF
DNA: TGTGCCATCAACGGGGCAGGGGGCGGGAAACTGTTTTTT

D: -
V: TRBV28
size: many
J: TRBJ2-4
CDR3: CASSFVQDGDIQYF
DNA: TGTGCCAGCAGTTTCGTCCAGGACGGGGACATTCAGTACTTC

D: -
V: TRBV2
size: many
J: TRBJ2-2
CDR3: CASRSPNPLGELFF
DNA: TGTGCCAGCAGGAGTCCTAACCCCTTGGGGGAGCTGTTTTTT

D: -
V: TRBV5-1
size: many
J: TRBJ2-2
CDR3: CASRSENTGELFF
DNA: TGCGCCAGCAGGTCAGAGAACACCGGGGAGCTGTTTTTT

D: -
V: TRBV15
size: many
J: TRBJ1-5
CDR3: CATSFGGQPQHF
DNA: TGTGCCACCAGCTTTGGGGGCCAGCCCCAGCATTTT

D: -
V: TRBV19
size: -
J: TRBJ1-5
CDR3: CASKREQDQPQHF
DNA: TGTGCCAGTAAGAGGGAGCAGGATCAGCCCCAGCATTTT

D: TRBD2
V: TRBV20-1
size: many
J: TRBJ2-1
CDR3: CSVSTSGIYNEQFF
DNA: TGCAGTGTCAGCACTAGCGGTATCTACAATGAGCAGTTCTTC

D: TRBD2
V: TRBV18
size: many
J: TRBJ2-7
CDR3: CASSPPTSGGGYEQYF
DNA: TGTGCCAGCTCACCGCCGACTAGCGGGGGGGGATACGAGCAGTACTTC

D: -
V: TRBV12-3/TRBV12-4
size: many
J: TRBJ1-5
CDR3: CASRTNKDQPQHF
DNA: TGTGCCAGCAGGACGAACAAGGATCAGCCCCAGCATTTT

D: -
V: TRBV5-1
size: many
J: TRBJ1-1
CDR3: CASSLESNTEAFF
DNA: TGCGCCAGCAGCTTGGAAAGTAACACTGAAGCTTTCTTT

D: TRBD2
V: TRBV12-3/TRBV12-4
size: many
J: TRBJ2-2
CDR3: CASSRGGTSGNTGELFF
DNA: TGTGCCAGCTCACGGGGGGGGACTAGCGGGAACACCGGGGAGCTGTTTTTT

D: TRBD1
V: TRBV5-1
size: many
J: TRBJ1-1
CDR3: CASTPGQMNTEAFF
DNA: TGCGCCAGCACGCCGGGACAGATGAACACTGAAGCTTTCTTT

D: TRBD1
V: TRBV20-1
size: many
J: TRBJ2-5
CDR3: CSATTGGQETQYF
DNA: TGCAGTGCCACTACAGGGGGGCAAGAGACCCAGTACTTC

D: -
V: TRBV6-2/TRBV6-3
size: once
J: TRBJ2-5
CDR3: CASSYSSRRRDEQADKTGTETQYF
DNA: TGTGCCAGCAGTTACTCGAGTCGGCGACGCGACGAACAAGCGGACAAAACAGGAACAGAGACCCAGTACTTC

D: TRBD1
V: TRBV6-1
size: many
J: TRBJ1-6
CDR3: CASLRGQGNNSPLHF
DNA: TGTGCCAGCCTAAGGGGGCAAGGGAATAATTCACCCCTCCACTTT

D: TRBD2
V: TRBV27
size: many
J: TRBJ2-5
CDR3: CASPLPSGRETQYF
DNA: TGTGCCAGCCCCCTCCCTAGCGGGAGGGAGACCCAGTACTTC

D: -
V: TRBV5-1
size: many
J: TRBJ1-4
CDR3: CASSLAQGASEKLFF
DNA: TGCGCCAGCAGCTTGGCCCAAGGGGCTTCAGAAAAACTGTTTTTT

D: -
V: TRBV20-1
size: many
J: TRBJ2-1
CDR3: CSARAESAPKGEQFF
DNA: TGCAGTGCTAGAGCTGAAAGCGCTCCAAAGGGGGAGCAGTTCTTC

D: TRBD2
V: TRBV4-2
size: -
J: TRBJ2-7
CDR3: CASSVLASGGGYEQYF
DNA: TGTGCCAGCAGCGTACTAGCGTCGGGAGGCGGTTACGAGCAGTACTTC

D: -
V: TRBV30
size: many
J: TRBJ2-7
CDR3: CAWAREYEQYF
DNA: TGTGCCTGGGCCCGGGAATACGAGCAGTACTTC

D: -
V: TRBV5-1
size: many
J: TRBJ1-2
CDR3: CASSFPGTEGGYTF
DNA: TGCGCCAGCAGCTTCCCGGGCACCGAGGGAGGCTACACCTTC

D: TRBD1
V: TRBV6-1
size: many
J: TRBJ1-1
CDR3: CASSRGQGAAFF
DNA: TGTGCCAGCTCTAGGGGGCAGGGGGCAGCTTTCTTT

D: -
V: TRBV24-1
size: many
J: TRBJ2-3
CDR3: CATSGSSTDTQYF
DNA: TGTGCCACCAGTGGTTCTAGCACAGATACGCAGTATTTT

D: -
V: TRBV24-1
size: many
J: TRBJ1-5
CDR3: CATSDPAAGGGGNQPQHF
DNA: TGTGCCACCAGTGACCCCGCAGCGGGGGGCGGTGGCAATCAGCCCCAGCATTTT

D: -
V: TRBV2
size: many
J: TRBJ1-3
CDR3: CASSYDSGNTIYF
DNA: TGTGCCAGCAGTTACGACTCTGGAAACACCATATATTTT

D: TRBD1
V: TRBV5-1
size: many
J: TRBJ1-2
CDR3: CASSLDPGTGKGYTF
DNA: TGCGCCAGCAGCTTGGATCCCGGGACAGGGAAAGGCTACACCTTC

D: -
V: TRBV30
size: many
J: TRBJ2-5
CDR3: CAWALAKETQYF
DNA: TGTGCCTGGGCCCTAGCGAAAGAGACCCAGTACTTC

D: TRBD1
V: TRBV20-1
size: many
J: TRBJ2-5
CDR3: CSARDVTGRGLQETQYF
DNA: TGCAGTGCTAGAGATGTGACAGGGAGAGGGCTCCAAGAGACCCAGTACTTC

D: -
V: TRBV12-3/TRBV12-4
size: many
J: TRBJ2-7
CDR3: CASKAQDISYEQYF
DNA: TGTGCCAGCAAAGCACAGGATATCTCCTACGAGCAGTACTTC

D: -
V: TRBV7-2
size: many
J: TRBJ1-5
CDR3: CASSLARSRSPQHF
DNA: TGTGCCAGCAGCTTAGCGAGGAGCCGTTCGCCCCAGCATTTT

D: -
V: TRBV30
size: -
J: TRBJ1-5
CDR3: CAWSVRVQGASQPQHF
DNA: TGTGCCTGGAGTGTACGAGTGCAGGGTGCGAGTCAGCCCCAGCATTTT

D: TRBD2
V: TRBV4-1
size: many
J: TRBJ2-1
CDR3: CASSAVSGTSDPNEQFF
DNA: TGCGCCAGCAGCGCAGTATCCGGGACTAGCGACCCCAATGAGCAGTTCTTC

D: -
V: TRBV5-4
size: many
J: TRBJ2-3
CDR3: CASSSNADTQYF
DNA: TGTGCCAGCAGCTCGAATGCAGATACGCAGTATTTT

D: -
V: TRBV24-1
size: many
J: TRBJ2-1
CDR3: CATSDLGGSSYNEQFF
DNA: TGTGCCACCAGTGATTTAGGGGGAAGCTCCTACAATGAGCAGTTCTTC